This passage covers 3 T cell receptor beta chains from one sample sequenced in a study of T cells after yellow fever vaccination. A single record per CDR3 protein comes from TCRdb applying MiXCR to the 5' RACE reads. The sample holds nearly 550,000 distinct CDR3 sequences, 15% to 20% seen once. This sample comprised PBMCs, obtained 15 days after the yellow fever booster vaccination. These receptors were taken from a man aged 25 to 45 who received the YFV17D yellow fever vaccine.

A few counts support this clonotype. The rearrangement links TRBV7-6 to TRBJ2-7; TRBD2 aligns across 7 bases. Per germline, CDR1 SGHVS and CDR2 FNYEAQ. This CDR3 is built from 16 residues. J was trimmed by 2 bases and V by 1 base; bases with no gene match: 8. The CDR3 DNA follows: TGTGCCAGCAGCTTAGGGTCGGCGGGAGAGGCCTACGAGCAGTACTTC. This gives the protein CASSLGSAGEAYEQYF.

The CDR3 DNA reads as TGTGCCAGTAATATCGGTAGGGGAACCCGGGAGCTGTTTTTT. Translating gives CASNIGRGTRELFF. This chain joins TRBV19 and TRBJ2-2, with D maybe TRBD1 (5 bases). This CDR3 is 14 amino acids long. V was trimmed by 7 bases and J by 9 bases, leaving 18 bases between them. Per germline, CDR1 LNHDA and CDR2 SQIVND (reference sequence).

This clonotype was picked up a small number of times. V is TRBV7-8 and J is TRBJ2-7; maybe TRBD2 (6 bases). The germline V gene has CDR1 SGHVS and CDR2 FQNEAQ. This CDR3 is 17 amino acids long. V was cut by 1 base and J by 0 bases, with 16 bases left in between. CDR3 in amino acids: CASSLEGGVPSSYEQYF. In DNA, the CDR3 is TGTGCCAGCAGCTTAGAGGGCGGGGTTCCCAGCTCCTACGAGCAGTACTTC.